These T cell receptor beta chains were read from a single sample in a study of T cell repertoires in cytomegalovirus infection. TCRdb processed the reads anew with MiXCR; each CDR3 protein has one entry. The sample has nearly 700,000 distinct CDR3 sequences, around a third seen once. No antigens are known for them. The sequenced sample was cultured PBMCs, obtained from culture after CMV antigen stimulation. The receptors originated from a human donor in good health (CMV status not recorded). Some clones in this sample may be carry-over from other donors' samples. The CDR3 runs from the conserved cysteine through the conserved F or W.

TRBV4-3	TRBJ2-3	CASSQDPSGWGTTSGTTDTQYF
TRBV7-9	TRBJ2-7	CASSKPSPRVTSYEQYF
TRBV7-2	TRBJ2-7	CASTQGGIGYEQYF
TRBV18	TRBJ1-1	CASSLKTGVNTEAFF
TRBV5-4	TRBJ2-3	CASSWDRFDTQYF
TRBV6-2/TRBV6-3	TRBJ2-7	CASSYVISRASYEQYF
TRBV6-2/TRBV6-3	TRBJ2-1	CASIREGTYNEQFF
TRBV29-1	TRBJ1-4	CSVKSRSPNEKLFF
TRBV5-5	TRBJ2-2	CASSLWTSGGGELFF
TRBV18	TRBJ2-7	CASSPGQGRDEQYF
TRBV5-5	TRBJ2-3	CASSLDGVLGDTQYF
TRBV4-3	TRBJ2-1	CASSTSARGNEQFF
TRBV7-2	TRBJ2-7	CASSLVPGGFYEQYF
TRBV6-6	TRBJ1-5	CASSSGNRGRNQPQHF
TRBV7-2	TRBJ1-1	CASSRGRNTEAFF
TRBV2	TRBJ1-4	CASSDTRIEGKLFF
TRBV18	TRBJ2-6	CASSQGPGASGANVLTF
TRBV6-2/TRBV6-3	TRBJ2-5	CASTTPQTDDAETQYF
TRBV7-6	TRBJ1-1	CASSLVSRDTEAFF
TRBV10-3	TRBJ1-2	CATGQGYGYTF
TRBV7-2	TRBJ2-2	CASSPRGRPNTGELFF
TRBV11-3	TRBJ2-3	CASSATGTTRGDTQYF
TRBV10-3	TRBJ2-7	CAAGRDRGQYF
TRBV7-9	TRBJ2-7	CASSVGPGLGTHEQYF
TRBV5-1	TRBJ2-5	CASSRETQETQYF
TRBV7-9	TRBJ1-2	CASTKDRVYGYTF
TRBV14	TRBJ1-6	CASSQDGLLGRGIRSPLHF
TRBV2	TRBJ2-7	CASSDQGTSYEQYF
TRBV20-1	TRBJ2-2	CSARDPAANTGELFF
TRBV29-1	TRBJ2-3	CSVDRLAGALSTQYF
TRBV7-9	TRBJ2-7	CASSWDKGEQYF
TRBV7-2	TRBJ2-4	CASSLGLVGGTKNIQYF
TRBV7-2	TRBJ2-1	CASSLWTSGHNEQFF
TRBV2	TRBJ2-5	CASSRQGGGQETQYF
TRBV19	TRBJ2-1	CASSSVAGGENEQFF
TRBV29-1	TRBJ1-3	CSVGVGAVSGNTIYF
TRBV6-1	TRBJ2-1	CASRPRTDGDEQFF
TRBV4-2	TRBJ2-3	CASSQEGGLSTDTQYF
TRBV18	TRBJ2-5	CASSMTSGGQETQYF
TRBV4-3	TRBJ2-1	CASSQEVSGYYNEQFF
TRBV6-1	TRBJ2-3	CASSEWRGLSDTQYF
TRBV12-5	TRBJ2-7	CASLDSGMNYEQYF
TRBV12-3/TRBV12-4	TRBJ2-1	CASRSSGSSYNEQFF
TRBV7-2	TRBJ2-5	CASSLVASGLQETQYF
TRBV9	TRBJ2-2	CASSVGTSGTNTGELFF
TRBV7-2	TRBJ2-3	CASSLVVTDTQYF
TRBV12-3/TRBV12-4	TRBJ1-2	CASSPTGQGYGYTF
TRBV7-2	TRBJ2-5	CASSLTSGAYQETQYF
TRBV7-4	TRBJ1-5	CASSLGPIGPQHF
TRBV20-1	TRBJ2-3	CSASLGSPDTQYF
TRBV7-6	TRBJ1-1	CASSLWQTNTEAFF
TRBV11-2	TRBJ2-2	CASSVRGMWTGELFF
TRBV29-1	TRBJ2-5	CSVETSVGETQYF
TRBV28	TRBJ2-1	CASSHLVAGKSNEQFF
TRBV28	TRBJ1-5	CASSFRPWDRDFWQPQHF